Shown below are 15 T cell receptor beta chains from a single sample sequenced in a study of technical replicates of blood from a few donors. Sequencing used immunoSEQ multiplex PCR; TCRdb keeps in-frame clones, though not all of them. The table lists 30,000 to 40,000 clones, around nine tenths of them singletons, with roughly 4% in the top ten. What was sequenced was PBMCs. These receptors all come from a human donor in good health. Some clones in this sample may be carry-over from other donors' samples.

The chain joins TRBV11-1 to TRBJ2-7; possibly TRBD2 for D (5 bases). The V gene lost 4 bases and the J gene lost 2 bases, with 18 bases spanning the gap. The CDR3 covers 16 residues. Germline V gene sequence: CDR1 SGHAT, CDR2 FQDESV (reference sequence). The CDR3 spells CASSSAGHQGTYEQYF. In DNA form, the CDR3 reads TGTGCCAGCAGCTCCGCGGGCCACCAAGGAACCTACGAGCAGTACTTC.

The chain uses TRBV27 and TRBJ2-3, with TRBD2 matching over 8 bases. This CDR3 is built from 13 residues. CDR1 is MNHEY, CDR2 SMNVEV, per germline (reference sequence). V trimming: 5 bases; J trimming: 6 bases; junction bases outside the gene matches: 4. As DNA, the CDR3 is TGTGCCAGCAGTAGCGGGGGTCCTGATACGCAGTATTTT. The encoded protein is CASSSGGPDTQYF.

This rearrangement joins TRBV4-1 to TRBJ2-1, with D maybe TRBD2 (5 bases). The CDR3 is made up of 13 amino acids. The V gene lost 0 bases and the J gene lost 9 bases, with 9 bases spanning the gap. The V gene's germline CDR1 is MGHRA and CDR2 YSYEKL. CDR3 DNA sequence: TGCGCCAGCAGCCAAGACGAGGGTTTTGAGCAGTTCTTC. It is translated as CASSQDEGFEQFF.

The chain employs TRBV7-9 and TRBJ2-7; D unresolved. This CDR3 contains 11 residues. The germline V and J ends were trimmed by 5 bases and 6 bases, with 8 bases remaining between them. Germline CDR1 and CDR2: SEHNR and FQNEAQ (reference sequence). CDR3 sequence reads: CASSQTGEQYF. The CDR3 nucleotides are TGTGCCAGCAGCCAAACGGGCGAGCAGTACTTC.

This chain joins TRBV2 and TRBJ1-1, with D tentatively TRBD1 (5 bases). CDR1 SNHLY and CDR2 FYNNEI come from the germline V gene. The CDR3 loop spans 13 amino acids. V dropped 6 bases and J dropped 6 bases, with 14 bases sitting between them. The chain's CDR3 is CASSYSGLSEAFF. The CDR3 DNA reads as TGTGCCAGCAGCTATTCAGGGCTGTCTGAAGCTTTCTTT. The whole variable domain, remainder taken from reference TRBV2 and TRBJ1-1, is EPEVTQTPSHQVTQMGQEVILRCVPISNHLYFYWYRQILGQKVEFLVSFYNNEISEKSEIFDDQFSVERPDGSNFTLKIRSTKLEDSAMYFCASSYSGLSEAFFGQGTRLTVV.

The CDR3 region has the DNA TGTGCCAGTAGTGAGAAGACAGGGGCGAGCAATCAGCCCCAGCATTTT. This gives the protein CASSEKTGASNQPQHF. The chain combines TRBV19 with TRBJ1-5, with 8 bases aligning to TRBD1. After removal of 5 bases from V and 1 base from J, the junction contained 7 bases not matched to a gene. This CDR3 has 16 amino acids. Germline CDR1 LNHDA, CDR2 SQIVND (reference sequence).

This chain links TRBV4-3 with TRBJ2-4; D may be TRBD1 (6 bases). Germline CDR1 is LGHNA and CDR2 is YSLEER. V was clipped by 0 bases and J by 8 bases, with 14 bases between them. This CDR3 is built from 15 residues. For the CDR3, the DNA is TGCGCCAGCAGCCAAGAGCTACAGGGACGGGACATTCAGTACTTC. Translation: CASSQELQGRDIQYF.

The chain carries TRBV6-5 and TRBJ2-7; no clear D gene. Trimming took 4 bases from V and 5 from J, leaving 12 bases between them. This CDR3 has 13 residues. The germline V gene has CDR1 MNHEY and CDR2 SVGAGI. The CDR3 loop is CASSLGRVDEQYF. The CDR3 coding sequence is TGTGCCAGCAGTTTGGGCAGAGTAGACGAGCAGTACTTC.

This clone occurred once. The gene calls are TRBV5-6 and TRBJ1-4; 8 nucleotides agree with TRBD1. Germline V gives CDR1 SGHDT, CDR2 YYEEEE. V shed 4 bases, J shed 3 bases, and the junction held 5 bases outside the gene matches. This CDR3 region has 15 residues. The CDR3 protein is CASSQLRGPNEKLFF. For the CDR3, the DNA is TGTGCCAGCAGCCAACTCAGGGGGCCTAATGAAAAACTGTTTTTT.

The rearrangement joins TRBV13 to TRBJ2-3, with 10 bases that match TRBD2. The CDR3 covers 15 residues. CDR1 is PRHDT, CDR2 FYEKMQ, per germline (reference sequence). V shed 5 bases and J 1 base; nucleotides not matched to a gene: 3. This chain's CDR3 is CASSPGTSGTDTQYF. The DNA of the CDR3 is TGTGCCAGCAGCCCCGGGACTAGCGGCACAGATACGCAGTATTTT.

V and J are TRBV7-2 and TRBJ2-1, with 7 bases aligning to TRBD1. CDR3 length: 15 amino acids. V was pared by 5 bases and J by 5 bases, with 9 bases of the junction left unmatched. Looked up from germline, CDR1 is SGHTA and CDR2 is FQGNSA. In DNA, the CDR3 is TGTGCCAGCAGCAACAGGGGAGCGAGTAACAATGAGCAGTTCTTC. Protein: CASSNRGASNNEQFF. Variable domain in full (rest from reference TRBV7-2 and TRBJ2-1): GAGVSQSPSNKVTEKGKDVELRCDPISGHTALYWYRQSLGQGLEFLIYFQGNSAPDKSGLPSDRFSAERTGGSVSTLTIQRTQQEDSAVYLCASSNRGASNNEQFFGPGTRLTVL.

The gene calls are TRBV29-1 and TRBJ2-2; D is possibly TRBD2 (5 bases). Germline V CDR1 and CDR2: SQVTM, ANQGSEA. The V gene lost 6 bases and the J gene lost 6 bases, with 8 bases spanning the gap. The CDR3 has 11 amino acids. The CDR3 coding sequence is TGCAGCGTGAGGGTGTCCGGGGAGCTGTTTTTT. This codes for CSVRVSGELFF.

This chain connects TRBV4-3 to TRBJ2-2; D possibly corresponds to TRBD2 (6 bases). The CDR3 consists of 18 residues. Germline lookup yields CDR1 LGHNA and CDR2 YSLEER. The V and J ends lost 4 bases and 0 bases respectively, with 18 bases between them. DNA of the CDR3: TGCGCCAGCAGCCTACAAGATATATGGGGGGCGAACACCGGGGAGCTGTTTTTT. The encoded protein is CASSLQDIWGANTGELFF.

V and J are TRBV7-3 and TRBJ2-7; TRBD2 matches 9 bases. With V trimmed by 5 bases and J by 2 bases, 4 bases remained unmatched. Germline lookup yields CDR1 SGHTA and CDR2 FQGTGA. The CDR3 covers 14 residues. The CDR3 spells CASSLTSGPYEQYF. The CDR3 DNA reads as TGTGCCAGCAGCCTGACTAGCGGTCCCTACGAGCAGTACTTC.

The J gene is TRBJ2-7, the V gene TRBV13; 13 positions match TRBD2. Unmatched junction bases numbered 13, after V lost 5 bases and J lost 9 bases. The CDR3 is 16 amino acids. Per germline, CDR1 PRHDT and CDR2 FYEKMQ (reference sequence). For the CDR3, the DNA is TGTGCCAGCAGCCCTAGACTAGCGGGAGGCCTACGAGGGCAGTACTTC. It translates to CASSPRLAGGLRGQYF.